This record looks at one T cell receptor beta chain sequence and its context. The sample is drawn from a study of blood T cell repertoires in COVID-19. Sequencing used immunoSEQ multiplex PCR; TCRdb keeps in-frame clones, though not all of them. The table shows tens of thousands of clones, with roughly 80% occurring only once. Trimming pared 5 bases from V and 5 bases from J, leaving 12 bases between. The V gene's germline CDR1 is MNHEY and CDR2 SVGEGT. There are 13 residues in the CDR3. The specimen sequenced was peripheral blood. This clonotype was sampled from a woman in her 70s with active or convalescent COVID-19. V and J are TRBV6-2 or TRBV6-3 and TRBJ1-2; D unresolved. CDR3 sequence: CASSPRVRYGYTF. CDR3 DNA sequence: TGTGCCAGCAGTCCCCGGGTGCGGTATGGCTACACCTTC.